The present T cell receptor (beta chain) was sequenced within a study of cytomegalovirus exposure and HLA in healthy donors. Whole-study findings and limits: The study put around 180 TCR beta chains on its list as cytomegalovirus-associated. Links to common viral pathogens appeared, in a later analysis, for several of the most significant clusters.

With respect to this clone: The antigen is undetermined.

V gave up 1 base and J gave up 1 base; unmatched junction bases: 9. The CDR3 extends over 18 amino acids. Germline V gene sequence: CDR1 MGHRA, CDR2 YSYEKL. The PCR ran on 60 Vbeta and 13 Jbeta primers. The assay was immunoSEQ multiplex PCR, and TCRdb's table has in-frame clones only and misses some. In total, the table holds approximately 120,000 clones. The sequencing sample was made of PBMCs. This chain connects TRBV4-1 to TRBJ2-1; 8 bases line up with TRBD2. This receptor was obtained from a man aged 25-45 years in good health and CMV-seronegative. The CDR3: CASSQVASGPSSYNEQFF. As DNA, the CDR3 is TGCGCCAGCAGCCAAGTCGCTAGCGGGCCCTCATCCTACAATGAGCAGTTCTTC.